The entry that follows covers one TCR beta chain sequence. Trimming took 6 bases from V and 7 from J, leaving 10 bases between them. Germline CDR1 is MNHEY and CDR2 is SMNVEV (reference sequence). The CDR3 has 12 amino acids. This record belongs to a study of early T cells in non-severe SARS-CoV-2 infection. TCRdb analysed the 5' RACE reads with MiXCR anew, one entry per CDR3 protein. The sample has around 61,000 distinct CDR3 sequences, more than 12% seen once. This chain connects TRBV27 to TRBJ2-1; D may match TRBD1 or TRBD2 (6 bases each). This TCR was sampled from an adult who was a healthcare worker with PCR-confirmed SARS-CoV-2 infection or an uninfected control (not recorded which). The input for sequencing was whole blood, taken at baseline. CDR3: CASSRGGNEQFF. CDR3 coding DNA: TGTGCCAGCAGCCGAGGGGGGAATGAGCAGTTCTTC.